The 25 T cell receptor beta chains in this list originate from one sample, sequenced in a study of vaccination effects on CD4 cells after COVID-19. Sequencing used immunoSEQ multiplex PCR; TCRdb keeps in-frame clones, though not all of them. Of 50,000 to 75,000 clones listed, around 80% are singletons. CD4+ T cell isolation took place after approximately ten days of culture. These receptors have no identified antigens. The specimen was CD4+ T cells from PBMCs cultured without peptide, collected before COVID-19 vaccination. These receptors originate from a human donor who received a COVID-19 vaccine.

V and J are TRBV10-1 and TRBJ1-5, with D possibly matching TRBD1 (5 bases). Trimming pared 8 bases from V and 9 bases from J, leaving 11 bases between. The CDR3 length is 11 residues. The germline gives CDR1 WNHNN, CDR2 SYGVQD (reference sequence). The CDR3 DNA reads TGCGCCAGCTGGGGCACGGGGCCCCAGCATTTT. Translation gives CASWGTGPQHF.

The chain has TRBV7-2 and TRBJ2-3; the match to TRBD1 covers 10 bases. Germline CDR1 is SGHTA and CDR2 is FQGNSA. The trim removed 5 bases at V and 6 bases at J, leaving 5 bases unmatched. The CDR3 runs to 14 residues. The CDR3 protein is CASSIRQGADTQYF. The CDR3 DNA sequence: TGTGCCAGCAGCATCCGACAGGGGGCGGATACGCAGTATTTT.

This clone was counted only a few times. The V gene is TRBV4-3, the J gene TRBJ1-1, with a tentative D call TRBD1 (6 bases). The CDR3 is made up of 17 amino acids. Trimming took off 1 base at V and 0 bases at J, with 15 bases between the two ends. CDR1 and CDR2 (germline): LGHNA, YSLEER. The CDR3 spells CASSQGVRQAMNTEAFF. The CDR3 region has the DNA TGCGCCAGCAGCCAAGGCGTGCGACAGGCCATGAACACTGAAGCTTTCTTT.

The rearrangement links TRBV9 to TRBJ1-2, with D unresolved. This CDR3 is built from 13 residues. Germline CDR1 is SGDLS and CDR2 is YYNGEE. V shed 0 bases and J shed 4 bases, with 7 bases lying between them. The CDR3 here is CASSVGGTYGYTF. The CDR3 region has the DNA TGTGCCAGCAGCGTAGGGGGAACCTATGGCTACACCTTC.

This clone was detected only once. The CDR3 DNA follows: TGTGCCAGCAGCCAGGACAGGGGTCGGCCCCAGCATTTT. This codes for CASSQDRGRPQHF. The chain recombines TRBV7-8 with TRBJ1-5, with 9 nucleotides matching TRBD1. V shed 5 bases, J shed 9 bases, and the junction held 5 bases outside the gene matches. Germline assignment: CDR1 SGHVS and CDR2 FQNEAQ. This CDR3 is built from 13 residues.

This clone was observed a single time. This chain links TRBV29-1 with TRBJ2-7, with 16 bases lining up with TRBD2. With 4 bases clipped from V and 7 bases from J, the junction kept 10 bases outside the gene matches. The germline V gene encodes CDR1 SQVTM and CDR2 ANQGSEA. The CDR3 loop spans 16 amino acids. The CDR3 protein is CSVAGTSGGDGFEQYV. DNA of the CDR3: TGCAGCGTTGCTGGGACTAGCGGGGGGGATGGGTTTGAGCAGTACGTC.

The V call is TRBV29-1, the J call TRBJ2-1; D gene unclear. V was pared by 1 base and J by 9 bases, with 22 bases between. The CDR3 loop spans 16 amino acids. Germline V gives CDR1 SQVTM, CDR2 ANQGSEA. The DNA for the CDR3 is TGCAGCGTTGAAGTCTCCAGGCCTACGTTAATGGGTGAGCAGTTCTTC. It translates to CSVEVSRPTLMGEQFF.

Only a few counts were recorded for this clone. The chain carries TRBV19 and TRBJ1-1; 10 nucleotides line up with TRBD1. The CDR3 is made up of 13 amino acids. Germline V gene lookup returns CDR1 LNHDA and CDR2 SQIVND (reference sequence). J was trimmed by 4 bases and V by 6 bases; bases with no gene match: 2. The CDR3 nucleotides read TGTGCCAGTAGGGGACAGGGGAGCACTGAAGCTTTCTTT. It translates to CASRGQGSTEAFF.

This clone was seen once. This chain links TRBV7-3 with TRBJ2-5; no firm D call. There are 13 residues in the CDR3. V gave up 5 bases and J gave up 5 bases, with 12 bases separating them. The V gene's germline CDR1 is SGHTA and CDR2 FQGTGA. CDR3 protein: CASSPGPTETQYF. CDR3 coding DNA: TGTGCCAGCAGCCCAGGACCCACGGAGACCCAGTACTTC. The whole variable domain, filled in from reference TRBV7-3 and TRBJ2-5, reads GAGVSQTPSNKVTEKGKYVELRCDPISGHTALYWYRQSLGQGPEFLIYFQGTGAADDSGLPNDRFFAVRPEGSVSTLKIQRTERGDSAVYLCASSPGPTETQYFGPGTRLLVL.

In its sample, this clone was seen a few times. V usage is TRBV4-2 and J usage is TRBJ2-2, with D tentatively TRBD2 (6 bases). This CDR3 comprises 16 residues. Germline CDR1 is LGHNA and CDR2 is YNFKEQ. V was shortened by 0 bases and J by 1 base, with 9 bases between the two germline ends. The CDR3 DNA reads TGTGCCAGCAGCCAAGATTTTAGCGGGAACACCGGGGAGCTGTTTTTT. Translation: CASSQDFSGNTGELFF.

The chain couples TRBV15 to TRBJ2-3; D is unresolved. Germline CDR1 and CDR2: LNHNV and YYDKDF (reference sequence). The CDR3 runs 17 residues. V lost 3 bases and J 1 base, leaving 17 bases between the germline ends. For the CDR3, the DNA is TGTGCCACCAGCAGGGCCCCCGCTGACCTAGGCACAGATACGCAGTATTTT. The encoded protein is CATSRAPADLGTDTQYF.

A remark on this clone: Other DNA sequences in the same sample also yield this CDR3. The chain has TRBV24-1 and TRBJ1-3, with 7 nucleotides matching TRBD1. V shed 3 bases and J 3 bases; nucleotides not matched to a gene: 4. CDR3 length: 15 residues. The germline CDR1 and CDR2 sequences are KGHDR and SFDVKD. DNA for the CDR3: TGTGCCACCAGTGATCCACAGGGGAGTGGAAACACCATATATTTT. Residues: CATSDPQGSGNTIYF.

The rearrangement links TRBV6-2 or TRBV6-3 to TRBJ1-6; D unresolved. Trimming left V 5 bases short and J 5 bases short, with 10 bases between. Germline CDR1 is MNHEY and CDR2 is SVGEGT. The CDR3 runs 14 residues. The CDR3, as DNA: TGTGCCAGCAGTCGAAATACGGATAATTCACCCCTCCACTTT. Amino acids: CASSRNTDNSPLHF.

In its sample, this clone was seen once. The chain recombines TRBV5-1 with TRBJ2-5; tentatively, D is TRBD1 or TRBD2 (7 bases each). This CDR3 region has 15 residues. CDR1 and CDR2 (germline): SGHRS, YFSETQ. Trimming took off 6 bases at V and 0 bases at J, with 15 bases between the two ends. The CDR3 DNA reads TGCGCCAGCAACGGGGGGACAGCAGACCAAGAGACCCAGTACTTC. Amino acids: CASNGGTADQETQYF.

This rearrangement joins TRBV4-3 to TRBJ2-1, with D unresolved. Germline V gene sequence: CDR1 LGHNA, CDR2 YSLEER. V was pared by 0 bases and J by 5 bases, with 5 bases between. The CDR3 contains 13 residues. The CDR3 region is CASSQELDNEQFF. The CDR3 DNA follows: TGCGCCAGCAGCCAAGAACTTGACAATGAGCAGTTCTTC.

This clone was picked up a small number of times. This chain uses TRBV7-9 with TRBJ1-2; D not resolved. The CDR3 is made up of 14 amino acids. Germline loops: CDR1 SEHNR, CDR2 FQNEAQ (reference sequence). Trimming removed 1 base from V and 8 bases from J, with 14 bases in between. CDR3 residues: CASSLVAADGGYTF. The CDR3 region has the DNA TGTGCCAGCAGCTTAGTAGCTGCCGACGGAGGCTACACCTTC.

This sequence joins TRBV5-1 and TRBJ2-3, with 10 bases identical to TRBD2. The CDR3 length is 17 residues. Germline V gene data show CDR1 as SGHRS and CDR2 as YFSETQ. Trimming at V came to 4 bases and at J to 4 bases, leaving 12 bases not matched to a gene. CDR3 bases: TGCGCCAGCAGCGTACGACCGGGGAGCGGGGGGGCAGATACGCAGTATTTT. Translating gives CASSVRPGSGGADTQYF.

The chain couples TRBV5-1 to TRBJ2-2; 9 bases align to TRBD2. The CDR3 consists of 15 residues. J was trimmed by 4 bases and V by 4 bases; bases with no gene match: 5. The V gene's germline CDR1 is SGHRS and CDR2 YFSETQ. The CDR3 sequence is CASSTGTSFTGELFF. The CDR3 coding sequence is TGCGCCAGCAGCACCGGGACTAGCTTCACCGGGGAGCTGTTTTTT.

The chain couples TRBV7-9 to TRBJ2-2; maybe TRBD2 (7 bases). The CDR3 runs 14 residues. Germline CDR1 reads SEHNR; CDR2 reads FQNEAQ (reference sequence). V was shortened by 5 bases and J by 6 bases, with 13 bases between the two germline ends. As DNA, the CDR3 is TGTGCCAGCAGCCCGGCGGGGGCAGCCGGGGAGCTGTTTTTT. It encodes CASSPAGAAGELFF.

The chain carries TRBV27 and TRBJ1-3; TRBD1 matches at 8 bases. The CDR3 is made up of 14 amino acids. Per the germline V gene, CDR1 is MNHEY and CDR2 is SMNVEV (reference sequence). The trim removed 7 bases at V and 5 bases at J, leaving 7 bases unmatched. CDR3: CASKPRTGRNTIYF. The CDR3 DNA follows: TGTGCCAGCAAACCACGGACAGGGAGAAACACCATATATTTT.

In nucleotides, the CDR3 is TGTGCCAGCAGTTGGCGGGGGACGACAGATACGCAGTATTTT. Translation gives CASSWRGTTDTQYF. J is TRBJ2-3 and V is TRBV6-6, with 7 bases matching TRBD2. V trimming: 4 bases; J trimming: 3 bases; junction bases outside the gene matches: 4. The V gene's germline CDR1 is MNHNY and CDR2 SVGAGI (reference sequence). This CDR3 has 14 amino acids.

In nucleotides, the CDR3 is TGTGCCAGTAGTACCAGGGACCCTCCGGATACGCAGTATTTT. Amino acids: CASSTRDPPDTQYF. The rearrangement links TRBV19 to TRBJ2-3; D possibly matches TRBD1 or TRBD2 (5 bases each). The CDR3 spans 14 residues. Looked up from germline, CDR1 is LNHDA and CDR2 is SQIVND (reference sequence). Trimming pared 4 bases from V and 6 bases from J, leaving 14 bases between.

This clone was picked up one time. The rearrangement joins TRBV19 to TRBJ2-1; TRBD2 aligns across 9 bases. The CDR3 runs to 18 residues. Germline V CDR1 and CDR2: LNHDA, SQIVND (reference sequence). Trimming at V came to 7 bases and at J to 4 bases, leaving 17 bases not matched to a gene. CDR3 protein: CASTKYGESGGIYNEQFF. The CDR3 coding sequence is TGTGCCAGTACCAAGTATGGGGAAAGCGGGGGGATATACAATGAGCAGTTCTTC.

The rearrangement joins TRBV5-1 to TRBJ2-3; D might be TRBD1 (5 bases). Germline values: CDR1 SGHRS, CDR2 YFSETQ. CDR3 size: 15 residues. V shed 2 bases and J shed 0 bases, with 10 bases lying between them. CDR3 in DNA: TGCGCCAGCAGCTTCAGGACACCAAGCACAGATACGCAGTATTTT. It is translated as CASSFRTPSTDTQYF. The complete variable domain, with remaining parts taken from reference TRBV5-1 and TRBJ2-3, reads KAGVTQTPRYLIKTRGQQVTLSCSPISGHRSVSWYQQTPGQGLQFLFEYFSETQRNKGNFPGRFSGRQFSNSRSEMNVSTLELGDSALYLCASSFRTPSTDTQYFGPGTRLTVL.

The rearrangement uses TRBV3-1 (or the pseudogene TRBV3-2) and TRBJ1-2; 7 bases are shared with TRBD1. Trimming cost V 2 bases and J 5 bases; bases outside gene matches: 20. The CDR3 spans 19 residues. Germline V gene lookup returns CDR1 LGHDT and CDR2 YNNKEL (reference sequence). Here the CDR3 DNA reads TGTGCCAGCAGCCAAAACCGAGGGGCCGGACAGGCCCTCGGGTATGGCTACACCTTC. Amino acids: CASSQNRGAGQALGYGYTF.